This T cell receptor beta chain originates from a study of blood T cell repertoires in COVID-19. Study-level background: Samples came from the United States, Italy and Spain, spanning acute and convalescent COVID-19. PBMCs, B-cell-depleted T cells, or T cells provided the cDNA or gDNA that made up the material.

Original methodology: Scientists estimated how many nucleated cells there were by amplifying reference gene primers. Data came from immunoSEQ multiplex PCR; TCRdb stores just in-frame clones and leaves some out. The V and J calls and clone size were taken over from that table, and D and trimming were inferred from the DNA. The table includes roughly 100,000 clones, around 75% detected once. The TCR sequence derives from a human donor with acute or convalescent COVID-19. The donor label of this sample is uncertain. Sequencing input: peripheral blood.

The CDR3 sequence: CASSNRDDRGRSETQYF. For the CDR3, the DNA is TGTGCCAGCAGCAATAGGGACGACAGGGGGCGTTCAGAGACCCAGTACTTC. This rearrangement joins TRBV21-1 to TRBJ2-5; TRBD1 was called by the table and not checked on the DNA. TRBV21-1 is a documented pseudogene. There are 17 residues in the CDR3.